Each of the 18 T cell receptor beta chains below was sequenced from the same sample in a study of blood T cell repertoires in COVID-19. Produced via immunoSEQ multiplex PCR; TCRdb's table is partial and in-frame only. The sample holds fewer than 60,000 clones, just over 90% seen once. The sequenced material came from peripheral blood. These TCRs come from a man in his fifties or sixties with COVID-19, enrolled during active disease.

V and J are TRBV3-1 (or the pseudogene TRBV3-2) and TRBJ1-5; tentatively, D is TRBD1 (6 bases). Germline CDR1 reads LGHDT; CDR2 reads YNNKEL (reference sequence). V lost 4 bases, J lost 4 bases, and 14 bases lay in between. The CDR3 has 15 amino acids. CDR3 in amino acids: CASSPVGGQNQPQHF. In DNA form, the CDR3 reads TGTGCCAGCAGCCCGGTGGGGGGGCAGAATCAGCCCCAGCATTTT.

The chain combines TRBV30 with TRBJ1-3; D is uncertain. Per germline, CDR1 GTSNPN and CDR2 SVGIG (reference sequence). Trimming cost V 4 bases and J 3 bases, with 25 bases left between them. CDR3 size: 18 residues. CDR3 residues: CAWKDPGIRRDLGNTIYF. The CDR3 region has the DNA TGTGCCTGGAAAGACCCCGGGATCCGACGGGATCTTGGAAACACCATATATTTT.

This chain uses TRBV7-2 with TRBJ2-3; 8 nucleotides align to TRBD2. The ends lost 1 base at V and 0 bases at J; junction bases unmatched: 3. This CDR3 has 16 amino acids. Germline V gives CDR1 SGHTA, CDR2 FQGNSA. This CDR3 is CASSLGASGSTDTQYF. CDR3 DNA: TGTGCCAGCAGCTTAGGGGCTAGCGGGAGCACAGATACGCAGTATTTT. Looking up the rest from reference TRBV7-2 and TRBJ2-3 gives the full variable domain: GAGVSQSPSNKVTEKGKDVELRCDPISGHTALYWYRQSLGQGLEFLIYFQGNSAPDKSGLPSDRFSAERTGGSVSTLTIQRTQQEDSAVYLCASSLGASGSTDTQYFGPGTRLTVL.

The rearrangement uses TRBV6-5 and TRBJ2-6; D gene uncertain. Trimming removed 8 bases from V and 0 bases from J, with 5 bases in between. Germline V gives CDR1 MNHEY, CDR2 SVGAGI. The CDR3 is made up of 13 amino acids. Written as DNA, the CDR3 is TGTGCCAGCTATAACTCTGGGGCCAACGTCCTGACTTTC. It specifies CASYNSGANVLTF.

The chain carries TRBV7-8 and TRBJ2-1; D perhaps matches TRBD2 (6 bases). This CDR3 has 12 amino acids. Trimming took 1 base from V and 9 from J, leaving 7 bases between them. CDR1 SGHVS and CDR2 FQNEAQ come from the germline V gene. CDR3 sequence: CASSLVSGEQFF. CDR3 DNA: TGTGCCAGCAGCTTAGTTAGCGGTGAGCAGTTCTTC.

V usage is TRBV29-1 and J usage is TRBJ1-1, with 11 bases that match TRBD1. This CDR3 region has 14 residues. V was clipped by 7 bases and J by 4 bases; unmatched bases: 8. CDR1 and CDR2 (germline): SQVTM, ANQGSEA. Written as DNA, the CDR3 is TGCAGCGGAACGGACAGGGGGCGAGCCACTGAAGCTTTCTTT. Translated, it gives CSGTDRGRATEAFF.

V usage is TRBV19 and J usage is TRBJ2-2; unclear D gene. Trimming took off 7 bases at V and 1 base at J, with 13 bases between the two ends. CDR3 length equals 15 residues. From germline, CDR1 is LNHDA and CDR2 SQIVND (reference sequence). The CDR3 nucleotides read TGTGCCAGTACCAGTAGGAGCGTGAACACCGGGGAGCTGTTTTTT. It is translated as CASTSRSVNTGELFF.

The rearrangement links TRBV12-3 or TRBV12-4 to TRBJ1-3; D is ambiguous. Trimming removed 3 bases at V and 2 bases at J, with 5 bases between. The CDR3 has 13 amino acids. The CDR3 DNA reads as TGTGCCAGCAGTTTTTCCGCTGGAAACACCATATATTTT. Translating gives CASSFSAGNTIYF.

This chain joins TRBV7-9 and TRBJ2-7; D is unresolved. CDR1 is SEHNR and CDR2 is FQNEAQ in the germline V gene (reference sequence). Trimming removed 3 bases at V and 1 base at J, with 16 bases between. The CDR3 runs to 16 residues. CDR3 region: CASSFGIGRASYEQYF. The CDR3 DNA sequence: TGTGCCAGCAGCTTTGGTATAGGAAGAGCGTCCTACGAGCAGTACTTC.

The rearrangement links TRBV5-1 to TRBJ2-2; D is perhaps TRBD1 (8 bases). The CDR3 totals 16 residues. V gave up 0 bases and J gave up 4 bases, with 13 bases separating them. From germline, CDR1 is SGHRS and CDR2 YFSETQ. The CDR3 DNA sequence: TGCGCCAGCAGCTTGGAACAGGGGGGGAGCACCGGGGAGCTGTTTTTT. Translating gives CASSLEQGGSTGELFF.

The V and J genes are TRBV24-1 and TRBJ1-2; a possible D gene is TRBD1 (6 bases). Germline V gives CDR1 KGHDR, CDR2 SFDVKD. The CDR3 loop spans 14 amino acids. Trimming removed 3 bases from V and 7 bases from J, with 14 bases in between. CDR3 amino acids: CATSDPDRSGGYTF. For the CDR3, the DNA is TGTGCCACCAGTGATCCCGACAGGTCGGGTGGCTACACCTTC.

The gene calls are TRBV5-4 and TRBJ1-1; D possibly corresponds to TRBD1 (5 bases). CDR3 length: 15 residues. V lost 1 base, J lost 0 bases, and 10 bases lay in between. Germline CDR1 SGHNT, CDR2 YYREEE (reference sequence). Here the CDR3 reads CASSLRGGLNTEAFF. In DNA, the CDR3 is TGTGCCAGCAGCTTGCGGGGGGGATTGAACACTGAAGCTTTCTTT.

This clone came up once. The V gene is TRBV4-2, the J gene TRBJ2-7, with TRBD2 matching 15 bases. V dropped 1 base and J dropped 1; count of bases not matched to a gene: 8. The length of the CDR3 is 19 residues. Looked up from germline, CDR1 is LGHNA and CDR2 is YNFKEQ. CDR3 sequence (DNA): TGTGCCAGCAGCCAAGGGGGACTAGCGGGAGGCGGCATGTCCTACGAGCAGTACTTC. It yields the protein CASSQGGLAGGGMSYEQYF.

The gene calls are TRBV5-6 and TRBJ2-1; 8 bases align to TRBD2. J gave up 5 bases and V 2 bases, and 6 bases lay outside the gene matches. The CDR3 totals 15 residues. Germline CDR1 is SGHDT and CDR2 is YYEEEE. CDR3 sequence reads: CASSLRTSIHNEQFF. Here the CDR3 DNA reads TGTGCCAGCAGCTTACGGACTAGCATCCACAATGAGCAGTTCTTC.

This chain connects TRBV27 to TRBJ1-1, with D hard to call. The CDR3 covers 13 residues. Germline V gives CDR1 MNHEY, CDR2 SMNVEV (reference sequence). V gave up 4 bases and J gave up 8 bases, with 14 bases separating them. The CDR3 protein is CASSSTAFTEAFF. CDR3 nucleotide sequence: TGTGCCAGCAGTTCTACAGCTTTCACGGAAGCTTTCTTT.

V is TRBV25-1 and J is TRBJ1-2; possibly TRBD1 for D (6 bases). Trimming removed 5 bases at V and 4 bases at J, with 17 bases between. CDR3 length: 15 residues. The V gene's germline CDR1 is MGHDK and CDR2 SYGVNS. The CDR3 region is CASSNTGIGSYGYTF. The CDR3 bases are TGTGCCAGCAGTAACACAGGGATAGGGTCCTATGGCTACACCTTC.

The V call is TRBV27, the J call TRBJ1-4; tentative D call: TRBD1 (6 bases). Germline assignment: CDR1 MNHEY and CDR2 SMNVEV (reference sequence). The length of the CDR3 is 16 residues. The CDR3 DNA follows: TGTGGGACGAATTTCTACAGGGTAGGGGGGGAGGAAAAACTGTTTTTT. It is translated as CGTNFYRVGGEEKLFF. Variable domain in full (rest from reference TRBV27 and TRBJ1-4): EAQVTQNPRYLITVTGKKLTVTCSQNMNHEYMSWYRQDPGLGLRQIYYSMNVEVTDKGDVPEGYKVSRKEKRNFPLILESPSPNQTSLYFCGTNFYRVGGEEKLFFGSGTQLSVL.

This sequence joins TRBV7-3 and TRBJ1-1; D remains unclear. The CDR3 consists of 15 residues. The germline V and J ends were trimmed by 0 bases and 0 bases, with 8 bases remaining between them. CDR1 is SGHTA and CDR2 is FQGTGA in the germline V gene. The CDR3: CASSLTAKMNTEAFF. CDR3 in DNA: TGTGCCAGCAGCTTAACAGCAAAGATGAACACTGAAGCTTTCTTT.